This T cell receptor beta chain is from a study of control samples from healthy donors and cancer patients. This table comes from immunoSEQ multiplex PCR, and its TCRdb copy is limited to in-frame clones, with some not included. The sample records roughly 130,000 clones, 88% being singletons. Trimming took 4 bases from V and 4 from J, leaving 15 bases between them. This CDR3 is built from 15 residues. Germline V CDR1 and CDR2: LGHDT, YNNKEL (reference sequence). The rearrangement joins TRBV3-1 (or the pseudogene TRBV3-2) to TRBJ2-3; D is perhaps TRBD2 (6 bases). Sequenced sample: blood. This sequence originates from a woman under 40 in good health. The CDR3 nucleotides read TGTGCCAGCAGCCCCGCGGGGACCGAGCCAGATACGCAGTATTTT. It encodes CASSPAGTEPDTQYF.